The present entry profiles one TCR beta chain with its context. V dropped 2 bases and J dropped 0; count of bases not matched to a gene: 8. Germline V gives CDR1 SGHTA, CDR2 FQGTGA. The CDR3 has 20 residues. Treatment meaning: over 15 received Ad26.COV2.S at low or high dose, single or two shots; about 5 received placebo; per-sample allocation not given. It was on day 63 after the first vaccine or placebo injection that samples were taken. The sample belongs to a study of Ad26.COV2.S vaccination and SARS-CoV-2 variants. Generated by immunoSEQ multiplex PCR, the TCRdb table keeps only in-frame clones and is missing some. Altogether some 340,000 clones are present, around four fifths being singletons, with the ten largest covering 2% to 2.5%.

Material: peripheral blood, obtained in a trial of Ad26.COV2.S vaccine versus placebo. This clonotype originated in a person aged 18-65 years who received the Ad26.COV2.S COVID-19 vaccine or a placebo. The rearrangement uses TRBV7-3 and TRBJ2-2, with TRBD2 matching over 14 bases. CDR3 amino acids: CASSLLLGLAGDTNTGELFF. The DNA for the CDR3 is TGTGCCAGCAGCTTACTCCTGGGACTAGCGGGGGACACGAACACCGGGGAGCTGTTTTTT.